This TCR beta chain was observed in a study of PD-1 blockade in classical Hodgkin lymphoma (TCRdb year 2020). With respect to the entire study: Nivolumab dosing was 3 mg/kg intravenously every 2 weeks, continuing until either disease progression or unacceptable toxicity. The study used TCR beta sequencing and CyTOF to define a peripheral blood immune signature of response to PD-1 blockade in classical Hodgkin lymphoma.

Overall study outcomes, separate from this receptor: Only a single clinical trial cohort was studied, and what caused the repertoire differences, possibly disease activity or prior therapy, remained undefined. Newly diagnosed patients were reported to have lower baseline TCR diversity than healthy donors, and relapsed/refractory patients were reported to have lower baseline TCR diversity still. Lower diversity was observed in patients in whom nivolumab was started less than 1 year after ASCT, and these patients were excluded from later analyses so that confounding by immune reconstitution would be avoided. CD4+ but not CD8+ TCR diversity rose significantly by C4D1 (p=0.0027 vs p=0.16), most apparent in complete responders (p=0.02). Trial patients achieving complete response had baseline diversity similar to newly diagnosed patients, whereas partial responders and progressors had significantly lower diversity.

Genomic DNA was isolated using the Qiagen DNeasy kit from unsorted PBMCs as well as from negatively selected CD4+ and CD8+ fractions. Amplification of TCR beta CDR3 regions was done by immunoSEQ multiplex PCR with primers that anneal to V and J segments. A synthetic immune receptor repertoire was used to minimize amplification bias, and any remaining bias was removed computationally after sequencing. As for how the authors treated the data: Custom Python scripts were used to quantify repertoire diversity as the Shannon entropy index. Unsorted, CD4+ and CD8+ repertoires were analyzed separately, except in combined analyses where CD4+ and CD8+ sequences were merged in silico. A clone counted as expanded when the clone's frequency after treatment rose at least 2-fold relative to C1D1, and clones undetected at baseline were given a pseudocount of 0.5. Clones with 0 or 1 copy at C1D1 were defined as singleton clones, while clones with 2 or more copies were defined as non-singleton clones. Clones expanded in unsorted samples were annotated as CD4+, CD8+ or unknown by matching protein sequences in sorted samples from the same patient. Wilcoxon tests were applied to paired samples to test diversity changes from C1D1 to C4D1. The source is immuneACCESS, and TCRdb retained only in-frame sequences with V and J called. Part of the clones is not carried over; for the studies checked, unresolved V genes explain less than half of this, and the remainder is unexplained. The V and J calls and clone size were taken over from that table, and D and trimming were inferred from the DNA. The sample profile shows around 65,000 clones; about nine tenths of them were found once. The ten largest clones represent around 12% of the sample.

Notes on this clone: The target of this receptor is not known. Base-call qualities are not available, and no considerably larger clone is one nucleotide away.

The germline V gene gives CDR1 as SGHTA and CDR2 as FQGNSA. The CDR3 has 14 amino acids, counting the end cysteine and phenylalanine. Only the CDR3 portion is preserved as DNA: 42 bases, with reading frame beginning at the first base. V sheds 7 bases and J sheds 0 bases, leaving 12 bases between their ends. The time point label, as the study defines it: cycle 1 day 1 (C1D1), immediately before nivolumab initiation. All trial patients had relapsed after autologous stem cell transplantation, with cohorts A, B and C differing in prior brentuximab vedotin exposure. The trial cohort comprised roughly 50 patients with relapsed/refractory classical Hodgkin lymphoma whose best overall responses were complete response, partial response or progressive disease. Trial patients were treated with single-agent nivolumab in the multi-cohort phase II CheckMate 205 trial. An independent review committee assessed best overall response by applying the 2007 International Working Group response criteria. PBMCs from the trial were collected at three points: immediately before nivolumab initiation (C1D1), and during therapy at cycle 2 day 1 and cycle 4 day 1. Peripheral blood was collected in 8 mL Vacutainer Cell Preparation Tubes, from which PBMCs were isolated by centrifugation and then cryopreserved.

The sequenced sample was peripheral blood mononuclear cells (PBMCs), obtained at baseline. This TCR was sampled from a human donor with classical Hodgkin lymphoma. The chain couples TRBV7-2 to TRBJ1-1; the D gene remains uncertain. The nucleotide sequence is given as TGTGCCAGCATCCCGGTTTCCATGAACACTGAAGCTTTCTTT. Its protein product is CASIPVSMNTEAFF.